Presented here are 11 T cell receptor beta chains from one specimen sequenced in a study of CXCR3-negative and CXCR3-positive naive CD8 T cells. No antigen is known for these receptors. In preparing the TRB cDNA libraries, 5' RACE with UMI labels was used. TCRdb reprocessed the 5' RACE reads and reports one entry per CDR3 protein, with no DNA. The sample holds roughly 110,000 distinct CDR3 sequences. Study-wide results and limits: More hydrophobic TRB CDR3s occurred in CXCR3-positive than in CXCR3-negative naive cells.

Specimen: naive CXCR3+ CD8+ T cells from blood. Subset noted: CD45RO-CCR7+CD27+CD95- naive CD8+ T cells expressing CXCR3 (TNR3+). These receptors all stem from a human donor in good health. Some clones in this sample may be carry-over from other donors' samples.

The rearrangement uses TRBV7-3 and TRBJ2-2; TCRdb's D call, TRBD1, is unchecked because there is no DNA. CDR1 and CDR2 from the germline V gene are SGHTA and FQGTGA. This CDR3 contains 15 residues. This CDR3 is CASSSTGGNTGELFF.

The V and J genes are TRBV20-1 and TRBJ2-2. The V gene's germline CDR1 is DFQATT and CDR2 SNEGSKA (reference sequence). The CDR3 is 13 residues long. This chain's CDR3 is CSASSANTGELFF.

The chain employs TRBV7-3 and TRBJ2-1. The CDR3 runs to 13 residues. CDR1 and CDR2 from the germline V gene are SGHTA and FQGTGA. CDR3 residues: CASSASGVDEQFF.

The chain carries TRBV9 and TRBJ2-7. This CDR3 comprises 14 residues. Germline V gene sequence: CDR1 SGDLS, CDR2 YYNGEE. CDR3 amino acids: CASSVASTDYEQYF. Filled out from reference TRBV9 and TRBJ2-7, the complete variable domain reads DSGVTQTPKHLITATGQRVTLRCSPRSGDLSVYWYQQSLDQGLQFLIQYYNGEERAKGNILERFSAQQFPDLHSELNLSSLELGDSALYFCASSVASTDYEQYFGPGTRLTVT.

The chain uses TRBV11-2 and TRBJ2-7. The CDR3 contains 12 residues. Per germline, CDR1 SGHAT and CDR2 FQNNGV. CDR3: CASSLAVREQYF.

The rearrangement links TRBV6-1 to TRBJ1-5. The germline CDR1 and CDR2 sequences are MNHNS and SASEGT. The CDR3 sequence is 16 residues long. Here the CDR3 reads CASSVFLLDRNQPQHF.

The chain has TRBV7-8 and TRBJ1-1; no DNA is available, so the TRBD1 call from TCRdb remains unchecked. This CDR3 spans 16 amino acids. Germline values: CDR1 SGHVS, CDR2 FQNEAQ. The CDR3: CASSLGQGLMNTEAFF.

The chain carries TRBV4-2 and TRBJ2-5; TCRdb indicates TRBD2, and absent DNA this call remains unverified. The CDR3 runs to 16 residues. The germline V gene has CDR1 LGHNA and CDR2 YNFKEQ. The CDR3: CASSFNAGLALETQYF.

The chain combines TRBV29-1 with TRBJ2-1; TCRdb reports TRBD2, a call that lacks DNA to check it against. The germline CDR1 and CDR2 sequences are SQVTM and ANQGSEA. This CDR3 is 16 amino acids long. The CDR3 protein is CSVEGIVAGGDNEQFF.

This chain connects TRBV29-1 to TRBJ2-7; TCRdb picks TRBD1, but there is no DNA to check that call. The CDR3 consists of 13 residues. Germline assignment: CDR1 SQVTM and CDR2 ANQGSEA. The chain's CDR3 is CSVYPGQRYEQYF.

The J gene is TRBJ2-2, the V gene TRBV7-9; with no DNA, the TCRdb D assignment of TRBD1 cannot be verified. The CDR3 has 16 residues. Germline V gene lookup returns CDR1 SEHNR and CDR2 FQNEAQ (reference sequence). CDR3 sequence reads: CASSDDWTANTGELFF.